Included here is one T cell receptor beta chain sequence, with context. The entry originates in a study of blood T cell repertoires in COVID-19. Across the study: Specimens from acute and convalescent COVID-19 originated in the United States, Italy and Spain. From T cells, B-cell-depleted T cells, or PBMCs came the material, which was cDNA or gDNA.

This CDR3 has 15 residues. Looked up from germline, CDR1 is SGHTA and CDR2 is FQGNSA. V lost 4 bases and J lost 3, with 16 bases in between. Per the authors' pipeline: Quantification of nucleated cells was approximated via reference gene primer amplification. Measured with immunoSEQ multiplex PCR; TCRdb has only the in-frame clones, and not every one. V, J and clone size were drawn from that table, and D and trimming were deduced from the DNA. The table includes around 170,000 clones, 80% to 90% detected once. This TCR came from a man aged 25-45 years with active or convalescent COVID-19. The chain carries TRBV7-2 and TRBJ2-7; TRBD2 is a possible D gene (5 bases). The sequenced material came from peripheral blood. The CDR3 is CASSSTGLAGYEQYF. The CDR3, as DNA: TGTGCCAGCAGCTCCACCGGCCTAGCCGGCTACGAGCAGTACTTC.